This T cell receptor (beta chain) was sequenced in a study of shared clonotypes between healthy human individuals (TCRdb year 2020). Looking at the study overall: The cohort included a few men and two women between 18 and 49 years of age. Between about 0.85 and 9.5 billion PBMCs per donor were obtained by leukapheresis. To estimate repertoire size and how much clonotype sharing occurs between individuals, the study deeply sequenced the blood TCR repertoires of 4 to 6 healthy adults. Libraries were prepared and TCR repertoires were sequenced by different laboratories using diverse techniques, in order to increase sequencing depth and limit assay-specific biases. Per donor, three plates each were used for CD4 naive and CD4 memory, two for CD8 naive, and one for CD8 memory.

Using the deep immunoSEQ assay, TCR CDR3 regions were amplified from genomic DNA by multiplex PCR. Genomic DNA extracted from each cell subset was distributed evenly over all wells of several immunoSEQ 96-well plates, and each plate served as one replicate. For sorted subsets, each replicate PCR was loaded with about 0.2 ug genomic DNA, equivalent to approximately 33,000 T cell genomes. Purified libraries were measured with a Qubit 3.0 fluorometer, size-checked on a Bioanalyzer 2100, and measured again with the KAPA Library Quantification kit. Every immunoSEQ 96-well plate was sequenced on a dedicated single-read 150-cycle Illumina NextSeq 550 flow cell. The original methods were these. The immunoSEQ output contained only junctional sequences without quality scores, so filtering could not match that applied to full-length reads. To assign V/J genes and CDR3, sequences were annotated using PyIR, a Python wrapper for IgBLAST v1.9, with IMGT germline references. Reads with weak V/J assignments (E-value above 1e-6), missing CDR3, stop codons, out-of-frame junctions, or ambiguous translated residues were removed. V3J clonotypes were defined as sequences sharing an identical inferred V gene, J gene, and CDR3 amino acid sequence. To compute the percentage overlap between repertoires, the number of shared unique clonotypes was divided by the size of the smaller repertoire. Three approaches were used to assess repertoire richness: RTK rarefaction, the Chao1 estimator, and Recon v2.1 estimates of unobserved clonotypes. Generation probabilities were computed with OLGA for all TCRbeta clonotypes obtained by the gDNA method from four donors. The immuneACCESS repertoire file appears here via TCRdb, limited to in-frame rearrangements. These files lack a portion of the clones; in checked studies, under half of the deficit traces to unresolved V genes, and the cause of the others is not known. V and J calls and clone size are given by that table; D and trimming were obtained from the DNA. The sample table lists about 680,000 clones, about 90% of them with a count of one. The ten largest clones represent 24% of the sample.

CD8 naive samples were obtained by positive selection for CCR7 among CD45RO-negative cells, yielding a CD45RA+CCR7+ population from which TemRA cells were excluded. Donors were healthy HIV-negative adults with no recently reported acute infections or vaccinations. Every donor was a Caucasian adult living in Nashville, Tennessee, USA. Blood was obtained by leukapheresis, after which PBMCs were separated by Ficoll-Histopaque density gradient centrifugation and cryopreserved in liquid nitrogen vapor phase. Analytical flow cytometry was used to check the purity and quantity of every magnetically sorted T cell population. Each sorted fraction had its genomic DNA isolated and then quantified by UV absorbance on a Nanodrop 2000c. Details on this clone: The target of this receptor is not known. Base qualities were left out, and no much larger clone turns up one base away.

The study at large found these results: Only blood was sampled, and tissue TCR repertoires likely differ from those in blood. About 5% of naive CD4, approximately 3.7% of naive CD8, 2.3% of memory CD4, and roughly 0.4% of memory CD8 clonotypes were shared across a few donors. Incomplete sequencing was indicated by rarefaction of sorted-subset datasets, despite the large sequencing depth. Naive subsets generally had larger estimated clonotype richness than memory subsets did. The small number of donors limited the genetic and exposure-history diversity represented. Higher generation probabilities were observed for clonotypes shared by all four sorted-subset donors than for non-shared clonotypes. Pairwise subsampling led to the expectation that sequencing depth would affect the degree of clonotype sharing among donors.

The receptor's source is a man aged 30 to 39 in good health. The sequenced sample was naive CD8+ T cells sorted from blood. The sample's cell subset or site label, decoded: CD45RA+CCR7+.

In nucleotide form, the sequence is TGTGCCAGCCAAACAGGGGCCGGGAACACTGAAGCTTTCTTT. It encodes CASQTGAGNTEAFF. The chain was built from TRBV2 and TRBJ1-1; TRBD1 matches 7 bases in the middle. Trimmed from V: 8 bases; trimmed from J: 1 base; junction bases lacking a gene match: 7. The CDR3, cysteine through phenylalanine, is 14 amino acids long. The read is trimmed to its CDR3 DNA, 42 bases read in frame from base 1. CDR1 SNHLY and CDR2 FYNNEI are derived from the germline V gene. When the CDR3 is completed using the reference TRBV2 and TRBJ1-1 genes on either side, the full variable domain is EPEVTQTPSHQVTQMGQEVILRCVPISNHLYFYWYRQILGQKVEFLVSFYNNEISEKSEIFDDQFSVERPDGSNFTLKIRSTKLEDSAMYFCASQTGAGNTEAFFGQGTRLTVV.